Below are 32 T cell receptor beta chains sequenced from a single sample in a study of control samples from healthy donors and cancer patients (dated by TCRdb to 2018 to 2020). Preparation of the library involved the immunoSEQ multiplex PCR assay. What TCRdb holds here is the immuneACCESS table cut down to in-frame rearrangements. Part of the clones is not present; checked against another copy, under half of the missing clones reflect an unresolved V gene, and the others are unexplained. The sample includes over 100,000 clones, with just under 95% observed a single time. The ten top clones hold 4.5% to 7% of the sample. Sequencing was performed on blood. The receptors here all came from a man between 18 and 29 years old in good health.

The count of this clone is one. The rearrangement uses TRBV5-6 and TRBJ1-5; no reliable D call. Germline V gives CDR1 SGHDT, CDR2 YYEEEE. The CDR3 is 11 residues long. The V end lost 4 bases, the J end lost 10 bases, and 9 bases lay between the germline ends. CDR3 sequence (DNA): TGTGCCAGCAGCGTGACAATCCCCCAGCATTTT. Its protein product is CASSVTIPQHF.

The chain has TRBV4-1 and TRBJ2-2; TRBD2 aligns across 7 bases. V was clipped by 1 base and J by 5 bases; unmatched bases: 16. The germline V gene has CDR1 MGHRA and CDR2 YSYEKL. The CDR3 sequence is 19 residues long. CDR3 region: CASSQVWIRGAGVTGELFF. CDR3 DNA sequence: TGCGCCAGCAGCCAAGTCTGGATTCGCGGGGCGGGGGTTACCGGGGAGCTGTTTTTT.

The chain carries TRBV4-2 and TRBJ1-5; possible D gene TRBD1, 6 bases. The CDR3 sequence is 13 residues long. CDR1 and CDR2 from the germline V gene are LGHNA and YNFKEQ. V dropped 8 bases and J dropped 7 bases, with 15 bases sitting between them. The CDR3 DNA reads as TGTGCCAGCGGCTTGGGGGGCAGACAGCCCCAGCATTTT. It encodes CASGLGGRQPQHF.

The chain combines TRBV9 with TRBJ1-1; a possible D gene is TRBD1 (5 bases). Between the trimmed V and J ends, which lost 4 bases and 1 base, there was a span of 11 bases. This CDR3 is 14 amino acids long. Germline CDR1 is SGDLS and CDR2 is YYNGEE. In nucleotides, the CDR3 is TGTGCCAGCAGCCGAGGGGTGGAGAACACTGAAGCTTTCTTT. Its protein is CASSRGVENTEAFF.

CDR3: CASSTRWTYNSPLHF. CDR3 DNA sequence: TGTGCCAGTAGTACCCGATGGACCTATAATTCACCCCTCCACTTT. The rearrangement uses TRBV19 and TRBJ1-6; D is undetermined. This CDR3 has 15 residues. Per the germline V gene, CDR1 is LNHDA and CDR2 is SQIVND (reference sequence). Trimming shortened V by 4 bases and J by 2 bases, and 9 bases separated the two germline ends.

The chain links TRBV27 to TRBJ1-4; D is perhaps TRBD1 (5 bases). CDR1 and CDR2 (germline): MNHEY, SMNVEV (reference sequence). V was pared by 1 base and J by 3 bases, with 9 bases between. The CDR3 runs to 15 residues. In DNA form, the CDR3 reads TGTGCCAGCAGTTTATGGGGGATCCCTAATGAAAAACTGTTTTTT. This gives the protein CASSLWGIPNEKLFF. The variable domain in full, with the rest retrieved from reference TRBV27 and TRBJ1-4, is EAQVTQNPRYLITVTGKKLTVTCSQNMNHEYMSWYRQDPGLGLRQIYYSMNVEVTDKGDVPEGYKVSRKEKRNFPLILESPSPNQTSLYFCASSLWGIPNEKLFFGSGTQLSVL.

The CDR3 DNA reads as TGTGCCACCAGCAGAGGGTATTTCGTCGCGAAGGGTCACTATGGCTACACCTTC. Protein product: CATSRGYFVAKGHYGYTF. J is TRBJ1-2 and V is TRBV15; D unresolved. There are 18 residues in the CDR3. V lost 1 base and J lost 3, with 21 bases in between. Germline values: CDR1 LNHNV, CDR2 YYDKDF (reference sequence).

V gene TRBV29-1 combines with J gene TRBJ2-1; D is perhaps TRBD2 (5 bases). This CDR3 has 16 amino acids. The V gene lost 5 bases and the J gene lost 0 bases, with 17 bases spanning the gap. Germline-derived CDR1 and CDR2 are SQVTM and ANQGSEA. The CDR3 bases are TGCAGCGTTCTTGAACGAGCGGCAAGCTCCTACAATGAGCAGTTCTTC. Encoded protein: CSVLERAASSYNEQFF.

J is TRBJ2-2 and V is TRBV2; unclear D gene. V shed 8 bases and J shed 0 bases, with 13 bases lying between them. Germline CDR1 is SNHLY and CDR2 is FYNNEI. This CDR3 has 15 amino acids. The chain's CDR3 is CASDSRASNTGELFF. The CDR3 nucleotides read TGTGCCAGCGATAGCCGCGCCTCGAACACCGGGGAGCTGTTTTTT.

The genes are TRBV4-2 and TRBJ1-2; D call uncertain. Trimming pared 1 base from V and 8 bases from J, leaving 8 bases between. Germline CDR1 and CDR2: LGHNA and YNFKEQ. This CDR3 has 12 residues. CDR3 in amino acids: CASSQVNRGYTF. DNA of the CDR3: TGTGCCAGCAGCCAAGTCAATCGGGGCTACACCTTC.

CDR3 bases: TGCAGCGTGCCGAAGGGAGGGGGCGGCATCAATGTAGGCGGCTACACCTTC. Encoded protein: CSVPKGGGGINVGGYTF. The chain links TRBV29-1 to TRBJ1-2; TRBD1 agrees at 7 bases. The V gene end was trimmed by 6 bases and the J gene end by 8 bases; junction bases not matched to a gene: 24. From germline, CDR1 is SQVTM and CDR2 ANQGSEA. This CDR3 is 17 amino acids long.

V and J are TRBV20-1 and TRBJ2-7; 7 bases match TRBD1. This CDR3 is 13 amino acids long. Germline V gives CDR1 DFQATT, CDR2 SNEGSKA (reference sequence). J was trimmed by 3 bases and V by 3 bases; bases with no gene match: 5. Written as DNA, the CDR3 is TGCAGTGCTAGTACAGGGACAGTCTACGAGCAGTACTTC. This encodes CSASTGTVYEQYF.

The V gene is TRBV9, the J gene TRBJ2-1; the match to TRBD2 covers 10 bases. Germline-derived CDR1 and CDR2 are SGDLS and YYNGEE. The J segment lost 10 bases and the V segment lost 0 bases, leaving 4 bases of the junction unmatched. The CDR3 length is 14 residues. CDR3: CASSVGLAGAEQFF. The CDR3 DNA follows: TGTGCCAGCAGCGTAGGGCTAGCGGGGGCCGAGCAGTTCTTC.

The V gene is TRBV6-4, the J gene TRBJ2-7, with D uncertain. The germline V gene has CDR1 MRHNA and CDR2 SNTAGT. With 2 bases removed from V and 2 bases from J, the gap between germline ends came to 4 bases. This CDR3 is 12 amino acids long. For the CDR3, the DNA is TGTGCCAGCAGTGACCTTACCTACGAGCAGTACTTC. It yields the protein CASSDLTYEQYF.

The chain uses TRBV13 and TRBJ1-1; D uncertain. This CDR3 is built from 14 residues. Per germline, CDR1 PRHDT and CDR2 FYEKMQ (reference sequence). Between the trimmed V and J ends, which lost 1 base and 3 bases, there was a span of 9 bases. CDR3 residues: CASSLDRVDTEAFF. CDR3 in DNA: TGTGCCAGCAGCTTAGATAGGGTCGACACTGAAGCTTTCTTT.

This chain links TRBV5-1 with TRBJ2-3, with 12 bases identical to TRBD2. The CDR3 consists of 15 residues. The trim removed 7 bases at V and 2 bases at J, leaving 5 bases unmatched. CDR1 SGHRS and CDR2 YFSETQ come from the germline V gene. Here the CDR3 DNA reads TGCGCCAGCGCGACTAGCGGGGGAGACACAGATACGCAGTATTTT. Translated: CASATSGGDTDTQYF.

With regard to this clone: Additional DNA sequences in this sample encode the identical CDR3. The chain employs TRBV7-2 and TRBJ2-7; TRBD1 matches at 9 bases. Germline V gene sequence: CDR1 SGHTA, CDR2 FQGNSA. V was pared by 3 bases and J by 3 bases, with 3 bases of the junction left unmatched. The CDR3 has 14 amino acids. The CDR3 sequence: CASSFPGQGYEQYF. The CDR3 DNA reads TGTGCCAGCAGCTTCCCGGGACAGGGCTACGAGCAGTACTTC.

The CDR3 DNA reads as TGTGCCAGCAGTGAACTTAGCGGAGGACGTCCTAACTATGGCTACACCTTC. Its protein product is CASSELSGGRPNYGYTF. This chain links TRBV2 with TRBJ1-2; D not certain. The V end was cut by 2 bases, the J end by 0 bases, with 16 bases between. Germline V gene data show CDR1 as SNHLY and CDR2 as FYNNEI. This CDR3 has 17 residues.

The rearrangement joins TRBV18 to TRBJ2-4, with 7 positions matching TRBD1. Germline loops: CDR1 KGHSH, CDR2 LQKENI. The CDR3 is made up of 15 amino acids. The ends lost 3 bases at V and 8 bases at J; junction bases unmatched: 10. CDR3 sequence: CASSPDGTDGYIQYF. The CDR3 DNA is TGTGCCAGCTCACCGGATGGGACAGATGGATACATTCAGTACTTC.

The chain links TRBV20-1 to TRBJ1-3; D gene unclear. The ends were cut back, 5 bases at V and 4 bases at J, with 6 bases in the middle. The CDR3 runs to 11 residues. Looked up from germline, CDR1 is DFQATT and CDR2 is SNEGSKA (reference sequence). The CDR3 region has the DNA TGCAGTGCTTGGACCGGAAACACCATATATTTT. Protein sequence: CSAWTGNTIYF.

The rearrangement uses TRBV3-1 (or the pseudogene TRBV3-2) and TRBJ2-5; D is unclear. Deletions cut 4 bases from V and 5 bases from J, with 5 bases between. CDR3 length: 11 amino acids. Germline V CDR1 and CDR2: LGHDT, YNNKEL (reference sequence). The DNA of the CDR3 is TGTGCCAGCAGCCGAGAGGAGACCCAGTACTTC. Its translation: CASSREETQYF.

The gene calls are TRBV7-9 and TRBJ1-6, with TRBD1 as a possible D gene (6 bases). Germline CDR1 is SEHNR and CDR2 is FQNEAQ (reference sequence). The CDR3 is made up of 15 amino acids. Trimming removed 6 bases at V and 4 bases at J, with 13 bases between. CDR3 DNA sequence: TGTGCCAGCAGAAAACAGGGCGCTTATAATTCACCCCTCCACTTT. Its protein product is CASRKQGAYNSPLHF. The full variable domain, rest sourced from reference TRBV7-9 and TRBJ1-6, is DTGVSQNPRHKITKRGQNVTFRCDPISEHNRLYWYRQTLGQGPEFLTYFQNEAQLEKSRLLSDRFSAERPKGSFSTLEIQRTEQGDSAMYLCASRKQGAYNSPLHFGNGTRLTVT.

The V call is TRBV6-1, the J call TRBJ1-1; D uncertain. CDR3 length: 14 amino acids. V lost 2 bases to trimming and J lost 2 bases, with 9 bases between them. Germline assignment: CDR1 MNHNS and CDR2 SASEGT. The CDR3 region is CASSEKLANTEAFF. For the CDR3, the DNA is TGTGCCAGCAGTGAAAAGTTGGCTAACACTGAAGCTTTCTTT.

This chain connects TRBV7-9 to TRBJ1-2, with 11 nucleotides matching TRBD1. CDR1 is SEHNR and CDR2 is FQNEAQ in the germline V gene (reference sequence). Trimming removed 3 bases from V and 4 bases from J; junction bases left unmatched: 4. The CDR3 consists of 15 residues. In DNA form, the CDR3 reads TGTGCCAGCAGCTTTCCGGGACAGGGGGGCTATGGCTACACCTTC. Protein sequence: CASSFPGQGGYGYTF.

The chain couples TRBV18 to TRBJ1-5, with D perhaps matching TRBD1 (6 bases). The length of the CDR3 is 16 residues. Germline assignment: CDR1 KGHSH and CDR2 LQKENI. The V end lost 4 bases, the J end lost 0 bases, and 13 bases lay between the germline ends. CDR3 loop: CASSQNAGVSNQPQHF. CDR3 coding DNA: TGTGCCAGCTCACAAAACGCAGGGGTTAGCAATCAGCCCCAGCATTTT.

V is TRBV6-1 and J is TRBJ2-7, with 10 bases matching TRBD1. The CDR3 sequence is 16 residues long. V was clipped by 0 bases and J by 4 bases; unmatched bases: 6. Germline V gene lookup returns CDR1 MNHNS and CDR2 SASEGT. The CDR3, as DNA: TGTGCCAGCAGTGAAGCAGGACAGGGGGGAAAATACGAGCAGTACTTC. It yields the protein CASSEAGQGGKYEQYF.

The rearrangement uses TRBV19 and TRBJ1-2, with TRBD1 matching 10 bases. This CDR3 region has 15 residues. Germline-derived CDR1 and CDR2 are LNHDA and SQIVND (reference sequence). The J segment lost 2 bases and the V segment lost 7 bases, leaving 7 bases of the junction unmatched. The CDR3 DNA follows: TGTGCCAGTACCAGGGCGGGACAGGGGAACTATGGCTACACCTTC. It encodes CASTRAGQGNYGYTF.

The CDR3 nucleotides are TGTGCCAGCAGCCAAGATGCACTAGCGGGGGCAAGCACAGATACGCAGTATTTT. This sequence encodes CASSQDALAGASTDTQYF. V and J are TRBV4-2 and TRBJ2-3; 11 bases are shared with TRBD2. The CDR3 is 18 amino acids. J was trimmed by 0 bases and V by 0 bases; bases with no gene match: 5. Germline CDR1 and CDR2: LGHNA and YNFKEQ.

In DNA, the CDR3 is TGTGCCACCAGCAGAGCCCGTGGTGGGGTGGAGACCCAGTACTTC. This encodes CATSRARGGVETQYF. The rearrangement uses TRBV15 and TRBJ2-5; D gene uncertain. Looked up from germline, CDR1 is LNHNV and CDR2 is YYDKDF (reference sequence). The CDR3 loop spans 15 amino acids. V was shortened by 1 base and J by 5 bases, with 14 bases between the two germline ends.

This CDR3 reads CASRDDSTDTQYF. CDR3 bases: TGTGCCAGCAGAGATGACAGCACAGATACGCAGTATTTT. The chain has TRBV6-5 and TRBJ2-3; no clear D gene. CDR3 length: 13 residues. Germline CDR1 is MNHEY and CDR2 is SVGAGI. The V end lost 6 bases, the J end lost 0 bases, and 7 bases lay between the germline ends.

This clone was found once. The chain employs TRBV2 and TRBJ2-5, with D possibly matching TRBD1 (6 bases). This CDR3 spans 15 amino acids. Germline V CDR1 and CDR2: SNHLY, FYNNEI. V lost 3 bases, J lost 5 bases, and 16 bases lay in between. The CDR3 loop is CASSDLAQGKETQYF. The CDR3 DNA follows: TGTGCCAGCAGTGATCTTGCTCAGGGGAAGGAGACCCAGTACTTC.

The chain employs TRBV18 and TRBJ1-1; tentative D call: TRBD1 (5 bases). Germline-derived CDR1 and CDR2 are KGHSH and LQKENI. Trimming took 3 bases from V and 1 from J, leaving 15 bases between them. The CDR3 runs 16 residues. The CDR3 is CASSPSSQGQNTEAFF. CDR3 DNA: TGTGCCAGCTCACCCTCCTCTCAGGGTCAGAACACTGAAGCTTTCTTT.